This T cell receptor beta chain was sequenced in a study of cytomegalovirus exposure and HLA in healthy donors. Overall study results and limits: A later analysis showed that HLA-associated TCR beta chains had undergone more clonal expansion than equally common others.

A remark on this clone: Its antigen remains unknown.

The study ran its PCR with 60 Vbeta and 13 Jbeta primers. In the authors' methods: Per a later analysis, the number of unique TCR beta chains was around 79 million, of which about 11 million were shared. Sequenced by immunoSEQ multiplex PCR; TCRdb stores in-frame clones only, minus some. From that table come the V and J calls and clone size; the DNA was used to work out D and trimming. The sample holds fewer than 150,000 clones; 85% to 90% are singletons and the top ten take 6% to 8%. Sequences were obtained from PBMCs. The clonotype comes from a young woman in good health and CMV-seropositive.

The CDR3 bases are TGTGCCACCAGCCACCGGGACAGGAGGGCTGAAGCTTTCTTT. It encodes CATSHRDRRAEAFF. This chain connects TRBV15 to TRBJ1-1; 8 bases line up with TRBD1. J lost 6 bases, V lost 5 bases, and 8 bases had no gene match. Germline loops: CDR1 LNHNV, CDR2 YYDKDF (reference sequence). The CDR3 has 14 amino acids.